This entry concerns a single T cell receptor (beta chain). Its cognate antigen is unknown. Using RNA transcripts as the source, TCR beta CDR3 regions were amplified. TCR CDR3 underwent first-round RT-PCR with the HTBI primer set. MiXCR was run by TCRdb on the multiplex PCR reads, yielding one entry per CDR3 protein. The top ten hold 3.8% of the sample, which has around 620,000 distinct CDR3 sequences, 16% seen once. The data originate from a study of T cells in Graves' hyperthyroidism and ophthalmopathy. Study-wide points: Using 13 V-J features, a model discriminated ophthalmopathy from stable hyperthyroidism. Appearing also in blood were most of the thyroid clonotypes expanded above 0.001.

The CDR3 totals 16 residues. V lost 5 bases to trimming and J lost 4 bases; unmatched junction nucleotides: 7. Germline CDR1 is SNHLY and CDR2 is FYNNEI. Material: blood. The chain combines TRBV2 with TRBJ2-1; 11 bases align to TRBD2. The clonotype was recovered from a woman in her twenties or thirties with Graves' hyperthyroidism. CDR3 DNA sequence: TGTGCCAGCAGTCCGGGACTAGCGGTTACTTACAATGAGCAGTTCTTC. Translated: CASSPGLAVTYNEQFF.